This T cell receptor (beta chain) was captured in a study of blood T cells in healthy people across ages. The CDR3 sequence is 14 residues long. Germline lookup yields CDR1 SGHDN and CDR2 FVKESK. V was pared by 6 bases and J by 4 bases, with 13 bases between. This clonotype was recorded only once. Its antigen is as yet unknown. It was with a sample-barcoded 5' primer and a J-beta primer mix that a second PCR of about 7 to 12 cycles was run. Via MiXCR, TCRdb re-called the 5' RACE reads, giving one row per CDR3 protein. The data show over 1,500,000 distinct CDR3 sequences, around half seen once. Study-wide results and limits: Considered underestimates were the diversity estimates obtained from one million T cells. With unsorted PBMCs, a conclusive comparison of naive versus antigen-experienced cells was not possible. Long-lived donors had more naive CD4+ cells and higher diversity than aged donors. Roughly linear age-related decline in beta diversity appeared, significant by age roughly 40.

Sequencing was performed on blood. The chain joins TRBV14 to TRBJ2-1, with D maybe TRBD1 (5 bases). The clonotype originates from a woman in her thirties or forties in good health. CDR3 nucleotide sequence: TGTGCCAGCAGAGCATCCGACAGATACAATGAGCAGTTCTTC. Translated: CASRASDRYNEQFF.